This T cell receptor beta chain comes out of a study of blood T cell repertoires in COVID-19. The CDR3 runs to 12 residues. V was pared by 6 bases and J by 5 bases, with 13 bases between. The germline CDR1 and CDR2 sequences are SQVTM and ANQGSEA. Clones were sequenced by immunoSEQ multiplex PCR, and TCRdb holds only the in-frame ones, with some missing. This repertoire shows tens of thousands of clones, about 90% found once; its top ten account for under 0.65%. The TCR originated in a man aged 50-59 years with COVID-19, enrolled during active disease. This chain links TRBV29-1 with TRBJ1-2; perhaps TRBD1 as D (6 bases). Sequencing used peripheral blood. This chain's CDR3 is CSVEQGGYGYTF. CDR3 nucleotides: TGCAGCGTCGAACAGGGTGGTTATGGCTACACCTTC.